What follows are 24 T cell receptor beta chains derived from one specimen sequenced in a study of T cell repertoires in cytomegalovirus infection (dated by TCRdb to the late 2010s). The sequencer listed for this sample is Illumina HiSeq 1500. In TCRdb, the public reads were trimmed at Q25 with fastp and aligned with MiXCR, with productive beta chains retained. Rows are unified per CDR3 protein, each entry keeping the most common DNA and genes. This sample lists 700,000 to 900,000 distinct CDR3 sequences; roughly 29% were detected once. Of the sample, 10% to 15% falls within the top ten clones. Their antigen targets remain unknown. Taken with the paper, the label for treatment or condition translates to: in vitro stimulation with specific CMV peptide epitopes to enrich CMV-specific T cells. Sample: cultured CD8+ T cells from PBMCs, taken from culture after CMV antigen stimulation. These receptor sequences come from a human donor in good health (CMV status not recorded). Some clones in this sample may be carry-over from other donors' samples.

This chain links TRBV6-5 with TRBJ2-7; 13 bases match TRBD2. The V and J ends lost 6 bases and 2 bases, in that order; junction bases with no gene match: 4. The length of the CDR3 is 15 residues. Germline V gene lookup returns CDR1 MNHEY and CDR2 SVGAGI. CDR3: CASRPGLAGTYEQYF. CDR3 bases: TGTGCCAGCAGGCCGGGACTAGCGGGGACCTACGAGCAGTACTTC.

V and J are TRBV18 and TRBJ2-3, with 10 bases that match TRBD1. The V gene end was trimmed by 2 bases and the J gene end by 8 bases; junction bases not matched to a gene: 1. The CDR3 length is 13 residues. Germline V gives CDR1 KGHSH, CDR2 LQKENI. CDR3 in amino acids: CASSPDRGRTQYF. CDR3 nucleotides: TGTGCCAGCTCACCAGACAGGGGGCGTACGCAGTATTTT.

The chain couples TRBV20-1 to TRBJ1-1, with D perhaps matching TRBD1 (5 bases). Germline CDR1 and CDR2: DFQATT and SNEGSKA (reference sequence). Trimming shortened V by 6 bases and J by 10 bases, and 21 bases separated the two germline ends. There are 13 residues in the CDR3. The DNA for the CDR3 is TGCAGTGCGCAAGAAAGGGGTGGCAATCGAGCTTTCTTT. Residues: CSAQERGGNRAFF.

The chain has TRBV2 and TRBJ2-5; 9 nucleotides line up with TRBD1. V gave up 10 bases and J gave up 5 bases; unmatched junction bases: 11. Germline CDR1 reads SNHLY; CDR2 reads FYNNEI. The CDR3 extends over 14 amino acids. The CDR3, as DNA: TGTGCCAACCTAGCCAAACAGGGGGCTGAGACCCAGTACTTC. Encoded protein: CANLAKQGAETQYF. The complete variable domain, with remaining parts taken from reference TRBV2 and TRBJ2-5, reads EPEVTQTPSHQVTQMGQEVILRCVPISNHLYFYWYRQILGQKVEFLVSFYNNEISEKSEIFDDQFSVERPDGSNFTLKIRSTKLEDSAMYFCANLAKQGAETQYFGPGTRLLVL.

As regards this clonotype: This may be a read error: a much more frequent sequence differs by one nucleotide. This chain uses TRBV2 with TRBJ2-1; weak D call: TRBD1 (6 bases). The CDR3 covers 11 residues. The V end was cut by 7 bases, the J end by 9 bases, with 10 bases between. The germline gives CDR1 SNHLY, CDR2 FYNNEI. The CDR3 coding sequence is TGTGCCAGCACCATGGGGGCTGAGCAGTTCTTC. This encodes CASTMGAEQFF.

This clonotype occurred a few times. The chain uses TRBV7-2 and TRBJ2-7, with D unresolved. The CDR3 sequence is 13 residues long. V lost 0 bases to trimming and J lost 8 bases, with 11 bases between them. Germline CDR1 SGHTA, CDR2 FQGNSA. The CDR3 DNA is TGTGCCAGCAGCTTAGCTGGCGGCGGAAAGCAGTACGTC. It yields the protein CASSLAGGGKQYV.

This clonotype has just one count. The CDR3 nucleotides read TGTGCCAGCAGCGGGACAGGGAGGCCCCGCTCCTACGAGCAGTACTTC. This encodes CASSGTGRPRSYEQYF. The chain carries TRBV7-9 and TRBJ2-7; 9 positions match TRBD1. J was trimmed by 0 bases and V by 5 bases; bases with no gene match: 8. From germline, CDR1 is SEHNR and CDR2 FQNEAQ (reference sequence). The CDR3 runs 16 residues.

This clonotype was counted at least ten times. The chain carries TRBV7-9 and TRBJ1-1; 8 nucleotides line up with TRBD1. Trimming removed 4 bases from V and 4 bases from J; junction bases left unmatched: 5. The CDR3 runs 14 residues. CDR1 and CDR2 (germline): SEHNR, FQNEAQ (reference sequence). The CDR3 is CASSSTGERTEAFF. Here the CDR3 DNA reads TGTGCCAGCAGCTCGACAGGGGAACGCACTGAAGCTTTCTTT.

The chain employs TRBV15 and TRBJ1-4, with D uncertain. Germline V CDR1 and CDR2: LNHNV, YYDKDF (reference sequence). CDR3 length: 15 residues. Trimming shortened V by 3 bases and J by 0 bases, and 8 bases separated the two germline ends. In nucleotides, the CDR3 is TGTGCCACCAGCAGCCCTACAACAACTAATGAAAAACTGTTTTTT. Amino acid sequence: CATSSPTTTNEKLFF.

This chain links TRBV11-2 with TRBJ2-7, with 9 nucleotides matching TRBD2. Germline V gene data show CDR1 as SGHAT and CDR2 as FQNNGV. The CDR3 is made up of 18 amino acids. Trimming cost V 5 bases and J 4 bases; bases outside gene matches: 18. DNA for the CDR3: TGTGCCAGCAGCATCAGTGTGGTCTCGGGCGGGGGGGCATACGAGCAGTACTTC. Its protein is CASSISVVSGGGAYEQYF.

Only one count was recorded for this clonotype. V is TRBV6-6 and J is TRBJ1-2, with 8 positions matching TRBD1. This CDR3 contains 12 residues. The trim removed 6 bases at V and 6 bases at J, leaving 3 bases unmatched. Per germline, CDR1 MNHNY and CDR2 SVGAGI (reference sequence). This CDR3 reads CASRDRDDGYTF. CDR3 sequence (DNA): TGTGCCAGCAGGGACAGGGATGATGGCTACACCTTC.

This clonotype has only a few counts. This chain joins TRBV27 and TRBJ1-1; perhaps TRBD1 as D (5 bases). Trimming left V 4 bases short and J 4 bases short, with 13 bases between. The CDR3 length is 14 residues. In germline, CDR1 is MNHEY, CDR2 SMNVEV (reference sequence). CDR3 loop: CASSSPGGSTEAFF. The CDR3 DNA is TGTGCCAGCAGTTCCCCGGGGGGGAGCACTGAAGCTTTCTTT.

This clonotype was observed a single time. This chain joins TRBV6-5 and TRBJ2-5, with D perhaps TRBD1 (6 bases). The CDR3 covers 15 residues. V was trimmed by 4 bases and J by 1 base, leaving 13 bases between them. In germline, CDR1 is MNHEY, CDR2 SVGAGI. The CDR3 DNA reads TGTGCCAGCAGTTCCATTGGGGGCCCCCAAGAGACCCAGTACTTC. Amino acid sequence: CASSSIGGPQETQYF.

The CDR3 DNA sequence: TGTGCCAGCAGTCTACAGGGGCCGCCGGGGCAGCCCCAGCATTTT. This codes for CASSLQGPPGQPQHF. This rearrangement joins TRBV6-2 or TRBV6-3 to TRBJ1-5; TRBD1 agrees at 7 bases. The CDR3 covers 15 residues. J lost 7 bases, V lost 5 bases, and 11 bases had no gene match. Germline CDR1 is MNHEY and CDR2 is SVGEGT.

V gene TRBV7-6 combines with J gene TRBJ2-3, with TRBD2 matching 8 bases. V trimming: 4 bases; J trimming: 2 bases; junction bases outside the gene matches: 11. Looked up from germline, CDR1 is SGHVS and CDR2 is FNYEAQ. The CDR3 loop spans 17 amino acids. CDR3 sequence: CASSSPRNSGDTDTQYF. CDR3 nucleotide sequence: TGTGCCAGCAGCTCCCCGCGGAATAGCGGGGACACAGATACGCAGTATTTT.

The genes are TRBV14 and TRBJ1-1; the D gene is possibly TRBD1 (5 bases). V lost 2 bases and J 7 bases, leaving 14 bases between the germline ends. Germline V gene sequence: CDR1 SGHDN, CDR2 FVKESK. The CDR3 contains 14 residues. The CDR3 reads CASSQMRGGIEAFF. As DNA, the CDR3 is TGTGCCAGCAGCCAAATGCGGGGGGGAATTGAAGCTTTCTTT.

This clonotype has a handful of counts. The chain uses TRBV12-3 or TRBV12-4 and TRBJ2-7; no clear D. The CDR3 runs to 14 residues. Between the trimmed V and J ends, which lost 8 bases and 0 bases, there was a span of 14 bases. The CDR3 DNA is TGTGCCAGCCGACCCGGGCCGAGCTCCTACGAGCAGTACTTC. Amino acids: CASRPGPSSYEQYF.

This chain connects TRBV12-5 to TRBJ2-1; 10 bases agree with TRBD1. The CDR3 contains 16 residues. Per germline, CDR1 LGHNT and CDR2 FRNRAP. Trimming took 4 bases from V and 2 from J; bases not matched to a gene: 5. In DNA form, the CDR3 reads TGTGCTAGTGGTTCACCGGGACAGGGGACCTACAATGAGCAGTTCTTC. Translating gives CASGSPGQGTYNEQFF.

This clonotype was recorded a few times. The rearrangement links TRBV20-1 to TRBJ2-3; D is perhaps TRBD1 (5 bases). The germline CDR1 and CDR2 sequences are DFQATT and SNEGSKA (reference sequence). The CDR3 extends over 13 amino acids. V shed 2 bases and J shed 0 bases, with 6 bases lying between them. The CDR3 coding sequence is TGCAGTGCTAGACAGGGAAGCACAGATACGCAGTATTTT. It yields the protein CSARQGSTDTQYF.

The rearrangement links TRBV7-8 to TRBJ2-3, with 15 bases identical to TRBD2. Looked up from germline, CDR1 is SGHVS and CDR2 is FQNEAQ. The CDR3 loop spans 18 amino acids. Trimming cost V 5 bases and J 5 bases; bases outside gene matches: 11. The CDR3 DNA follows: TGTGCCAGCAGCCACAGGCCGGGACTAGCGGGGGGAGTAGATACGCAGTATTTT. It is translated as CASSHRPGLAGGVDTQYF.

This clonotype was seen a handful of times. The V call is TRBV27, the J call TRBJ2-6; 9 bases line up with TRBD1. Germline V gene sequence: CDR1 MNHEY, CDR2 SMNVEV (reference sequence). With V trimmed by 5 bases and J by 4 bases, 15 bases remained unmatched. The CDR3 is 19 residues long. CDR3: CASSPNSGQGIYGANVLTF. The CDR3 DNA reads TGTGCCAGCAGTCCTAACTCTGGACAGGGGATATACGGGGCCAACGTCCTGACTTTC.

This rearrangement joins TRBV19 to TRBJ2-3, with 9 bases lining up with TRBD2. CDR3 length: 17 residues. CDR1 is LNHDA and CDR2 is SQIVND in the germline V gene (reference sequence). The V segment lost 5 bases and the J segment 2 bases; nucleotides outside the gene matches: 11. CDR3: CASSAAIAGDLTDTQYF. CDR3 sequence (DNA): TGTGCCAGTAGTGCAGCAATAGCGGGGGACCTCACAGATACGCAGTATTTT. Combining the CDR3 with reference TRBV19 and TRBJ2-3 gives the whole variable domain DGGITQSPKYLFRKEGQNVTLSCEQNLNHDAMYWYRQDPGQGLRLIYYSQIVNDFQKGDIAEGYSVSREKKESFPLTVTSAQKNPTAFYLCASSAAIAGDLTDTQYFGPGTRLTVL.

The V gene is TRBV7-9, the J gene TRBJ1-1, with 7 positions matching TRBD1. The CDR3 contains 15 residues. V gave up 3 bases and J gave up 2 bases; unmatched junction bases: 6. Per the germline V gene, CDR1 is SEHNR and CDR2 is FQNEAQ (reference sequence). CDR3 residues: CASSFTPGGNTEAFF. The CDR3 coding sequence is TGTGCCAGCAGCTTTACCCCAGGGGGTAACACTGAAGCTTTCTTT.

The chain recombines TRBV2 with TRBJ2-1, with D hard to call. Germline CDR1 and CDR2: SNHLY and FYNNEI. There are 11 residues in the CDR3. Trimming cost V 10 bases and J 4 bases, with 8 bases left between them. CDR3 DNA sequence: TGTGCCATGACGGATTACAATGAGCAGTTCTTC. Protein sequence: CAMTDYNEQFF.